This TCR beta chain was found in a study of blood T cell repertoires in COVID-19. Study-level background: Both acute and convalescent COVID-19 samples were obtained from the United States, Italy and Spain. PBMCs, B-cell-depleted T cells, or T cells provided the cDNA or gDNA that made up the material.

In the authors' methods: From reference gene primer amplification, estimates of nucleated cell counts were derived. Sequencing used immunoSEQ multiplex PCR; TCRdb keeps in-frame clones, though not all of them. The V and J calls and clone size come from that table; D and trimming were worked out from the DNA. The sample records some 100,000 clones, about nine tenths being singletons. CDR3 length: 13 amino acids. The V end lost 4 bases, the J end lost 6 bases, and 9 bases lay between the germline ends. CDR1 is MNHEY, CDR2 SMNVEV, per germline (reference sequence). This clone was observed once. V usage is TRBV27 and J usage is TRBJ2-2; no reliable D call. This TCR derives from a human donor with active COVID-19. The donor label of this sample is uncertain. What was sequenced was peripheral blood. As DNA, the CDR3 is TGTGCCAGCAGTTCCAGTGGTCCCGGGGAGCTGTTTTTT. Translation gives CASSSSGPGELFF.